Presented here are 2 T cell receptor beta chains from one specimen sequenced in a study of neoadjuvant anti-PD-1 for oral cavity cancer. Documented time point: after neoadjuvant nivolumab, at surgical resection. Produced via immunoSEQ multiplex PCR; TCRdb's table is partial and in-frame only. The sample lists more than 7,500 clones; roughly 67% were seen once. Sequences were derived from PBMCs, sampled after nivolumab (anti-PD-1) treatment. The receptors were sampled from a person between 40 and 80 years old with oral cavity squamous cell carcinoma.

This chain connects TRBV30 to TRBJ2-4; TRBD2 is a possible D gene (6 bases). The germline CDR1 and CDR2 sequences are GTSNPN and SVGIG (reference sequence). Trimming stripped 2 bases from V and 2 bases from J, with 10 bases between. The CDR3 consists of 14 residues. This chain's CDR3 is CAWSSSATKNIQYF. Here the CDR3 DNA reads TGTGCCTGGAGTTCTAGCGCGACCAAAAACATTCAGTACTTC.

The rearrangement links TRBV7-8 to TRBJ2-7; D is ambiguous. The CDR3 is made up of 14 amino acids. V lost 5 bases to trimming and J lost 2 bases, with 13 bases between them. Germline V CDR1 and CDR2: SGHVS, FQNEAQ. The CDR3 spells CASSNSIRTYEQYF. The CDR3 region has the DNA TGTGCCAGCAGCAATTCGATAAGAACCTACGAGCAGTACTTC.